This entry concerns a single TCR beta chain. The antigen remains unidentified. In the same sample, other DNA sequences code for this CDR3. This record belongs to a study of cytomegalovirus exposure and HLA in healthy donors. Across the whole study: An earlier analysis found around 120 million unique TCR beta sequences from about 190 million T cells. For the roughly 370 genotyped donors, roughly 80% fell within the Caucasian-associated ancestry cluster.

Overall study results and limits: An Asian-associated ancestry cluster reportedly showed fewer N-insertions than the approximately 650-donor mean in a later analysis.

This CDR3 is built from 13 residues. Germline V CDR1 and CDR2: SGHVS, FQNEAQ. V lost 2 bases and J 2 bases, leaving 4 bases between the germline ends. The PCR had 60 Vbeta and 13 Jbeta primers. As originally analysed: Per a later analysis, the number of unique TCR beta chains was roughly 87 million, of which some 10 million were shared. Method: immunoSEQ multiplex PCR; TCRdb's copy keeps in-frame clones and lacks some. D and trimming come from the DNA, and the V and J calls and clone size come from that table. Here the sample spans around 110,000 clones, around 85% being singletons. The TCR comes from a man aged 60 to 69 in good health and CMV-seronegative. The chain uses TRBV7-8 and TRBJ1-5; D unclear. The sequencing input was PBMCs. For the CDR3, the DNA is TGTGCCAGCAGCTTACGGGGCAATCAGCCCCAGCATTTT. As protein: CASSLRGNQPQHF.